One and the same sample provided the 23 T cell receptor beta chains below, sequenced in a study of spatial heterogeneity in lung cancer. TCRdb recomputed calls from the 5' RACE reads with MiXCR, one row per CDR3 protein. The sample consists of approximately 52,000 distinct CDR3 sequences, roughly 5.2% of them appearing once. Time point defined: sample taken at primary tumor resection. Whole RNA came from tumor, nontumor lung or frozen PBMC and was sequenced without being sorted. Specimen: PBMCs, collected at surgery. These receptors were taken from a male donor with early-stage non-small cell lung cancer.

The rearrangement links TRBV3-1 to TRBJ1-6; TRBD1 matches at 7 bases. The V and J ends lost 4 bases and 5 bases, in that order; junction bases with no gene match: 5. This CDR3 comprises 15 residues. CDR1 and CDR2 from the germline V gene are LGHDT and YNNKEL (reference sequence). CDR3 in DNA: TGTGCCAGCAGCCCTCAGCAGGGGGATAATTCACCCCTCCACTTT. It encodes CASSPQQGDNSPLHF.

A few counts support this clonotype. The chain carries TRBV5-1 and TRBJ2-7; D is undetermined. V shed 0 bases and J shed 3 bases, with 10 bases lying between them. The length of the CDR3 is 14 residues. Germline V CDR1 and CDR2: SGHRS, YFSETQ. The CDR3 loop reads CASSLEAARYEQYF. The CDR3, as DNA: TGCGCCAGCAGCTTGGAGGCAGCGCGCTACGAGCAGTACTTC.

Ten or more counts support this clonotype. This sequence joins TRBV5-1 and TRBJ2-1, with TRBD2 identical over 7 bases. Germline CDR1 and CDR2: SGHRS and YFSETQ. J was trimmed by 0 bases and V by 2 bases; bases with no gene match: 8. CDR3 length: 17 residues. The CDR3: CASSLSAGASSYNEQFF. CDR3 nucleotide sequence: TGCGCCAGCAGCTTATCGGCGGGAGCTAGCTCCTACAATGAGCAGTTCTTC.

This clonotype was found many times. J is TRBJ2-7 and V is TRBV27; D gene unclear. V gave up 5 bases and J gave up 2 bases, with 13 bases separating them. The germline CDR1 and CDR2 sequences are MNHEY and SMNVEV (reference sequence). The CDR3 is made up of 14 amino acids. In DNA, the CDR3 is TGTGCCAGCAGTCTGGGGATCCGCCCCTACGAGCAGTACTTC. Protein sequence: CASSLGIRPYEQYF.

The chain employs TRBV5-1 and TRBJ1-2; a possible D gene is TRBD1 (5 bases). This CDR3 spans 16 amino acids. Germline CDR1 and CDR2: SGHRS and YFSETQ. V dropped 0 bases and J dropped 0 bases, with 12 bases sitting between them. The CDR3 bases are TGCGCCAGCAGCTTGGATACAGGCTACGCTAACTATGGCTACACCTTC. Encoded protein: CASSLDTGYANYGYTF.

This clonotype has at least ten counts. The chain joins TRBV5-6 to TRBJ2-7; the D gene is possibly TRBD2 (5 bases). The germline V gene has CDR1 SGHDT and CDR2 YYEEEE. CDR3 size: 16 residues. V lost 1 base to trimming and J lost 6 bases, with 20 bases between them. CDR3 in amino acids: CASSLFRLHREGEQYF. CDR3 DNA: TGTGCCAGCAGCTTGTTTCGTCTGCACAGAGAGGGCGAGCAGTACTTC.

This clonotype has ten or more counts. J is TRBJ1-1 and V is TRBV19, with D unresolved. The CDR3 is 14 residues long. V was pared by 7 bases and J by 0 bases, with 12 bases between. Germline CDR1 and CDR2: LNHDA and SQIVND (reference sequence). CDR3 protein: CASTSGQVNTEAFF. The CDR3 DNA reads as TGTGCCAGTACCAGTGGGCAAGTGAACACTGAAGCTTTCTTT.

This clonotype occurred many times. The chain links TRBV6-5 to TRBJ1-1; D not resolved. V shed 0 bases and J shed 5 bases, with 7 bases lying between them. From germline, CDR1 is MNHEY and CDR2 SVGAGI. The CDR3 extends over 13 amino acids. The CDR3, as DNA: TGTGCCAGCAGTTACTCGAGGTGGACTGAAGCTTTCTTT. It yields the protein CASSYSRWTEAFF.

This clonotype showed up many times. This chain connects TRBV10-3 to TRBJ2-5, with D possibly matching TRBD1 (5 bases). V lost 0 bases, J lost 5 bases, and 13 bases lay in between. CDR3 length: 15 residues. The germline V gene encodes CDR1 ENHRY and CDR2 SYGVKD. The CDR3 DNA reads TGTGCCATCAGTGAGTCGGTGACAGTACTCGAGACCCAGTACTTC. It is translated as CAISESVTVLETQYF.

This clonotype was seen repeatedly, ten times or more. The rearrangement links TRBV7-9 to TRBJ2-1, with TRBD2 identical over 11 bases. Germline loops: CDR1 SEHNR, CDR2 FQNEAQ (reference sequence). This CDR3 comprises 15 residues. V trimming: 5 bases; J trimming: 7 bases; junction bases outside the gene matches: 7. Written as DNA, the CDR3 is TGTGCCAGCAGCAACCCTAGCGGGAGGAAAAATGAGCAGTTCTTC. Amino acid sequence: CASSNPSGRKNEQFF.

V gene TRBV27 combines with J gene TRBJ2-3; D not certain. V lost 3 bases and J lost 0, with 10 bases in between. Per the germline V gene, CDR1 is MNHEY and CDR2 is SMNVEV (reference sequence). The CDR3 length is 15 residues. The CDR3 is CASSFNGISTDTQYF. The CDR3 DNA reads as TGTGCCAGCAGTTTTAATGGGATTAGCACAGATACGCAGTATTTT.

This clonotype occurred many times. The chain links TRBV19 to TRBJ1-5, with no clear D. The V gene's germline CDR1 is LNHDA and CDR2 SQIVND (reference sequence). Trimming cost V 3 bases and J 4 bases, with 7 bases left between them. The CDR3 consists of 13 residues. In DNA form, the CDR3 reads TGTGCCAGTAGTATGGGCCAGAATCAGCCCCAGCATTTT. Its protein product is CASSMGQNQPQHF.

At least ten counts were recorded for this clonotype. The chain combines TRBV5-1 with TRBJ2-7; possible D gene TRBD1, 6 bases. V was shortened by 0 bases and J by 3 bases, with 10 bases between the two germline ends. Germline assignment: CDR1 SGHRS and CDR2 YFSETQ. The CDR3 length is 14 residues. In DNA form, the CDR3 reads TGCGCCAGCAGCTTGGAGGGGGAGATCTACGAGCAGTACTTC. Protein sequence: CASSLEGEIYEQYF.

This clonotype was seen many times. The rearrangement uses TRBV7-2 and TRBJ2-6; no reliable D call. Germline CDR1 SGHTA, CDR2 FQGNSA. The CDR3 runs 18 residues. V gave up 4 bases and J gave up 0 bases, with 16 bases separating them. The CDR3 here is CASSSTALYFSGANVLTF. CDR3 DNA: TGTGCCAGCAGCTCGACCGCGCTGTATTTCTCTGGGGCCAACGTCCTGACTTTC.

This clonotype has ten or more counts. The chain is built from TRBV14 and TRBJ2-6, with no clear D. Trimming stripped 4 bases from V and 0 bases from J, with 7 bases between. Germline CDR1 reads SGHDN; CDR2 reads FVKESK. This CDR3 contains 15 residues. The chain's CDR3 is CASSRDTSGANVLTF. For the CDR3, the DNA is TGTGCCAGCAGCCGCGACACCTCTGGGGCCAACGTCCTGACTTTC.

This clonotype was counted a few times. The V and J genes are TRBV6-5 and TRBJ1-2, with 7 bases aligning to TRBD1. CDR3 size: 14 residues. The junction had 5 bases not matched to a gene; V was cut back by 0 bases and J by 7 bases. Germline loops: CDR1 MNHEY, CDR2 SVGAGI. CDR3 coding DNA: TGTGCCAGCAGTTACTCGAGGACAGGAACTGGCTACACCTTC. This gives the protein CASSYSRTGTGYTF.

This clonotype was counted at least ten times. The chain joins TRBV3-1 to TRBJ1-2, with D perhaps matching TRBD1 (5 bases). The CDR3 sequence is 14 residues long. V lost 0 bases to trimming and J lost 8 bases, with 13 bases between them. From germline, CDR1 is LGHDT and CDR2 YNNKEL (reference sequence). CDR3 region: CASSQDLRGRGYTF. CDR3 DNA sequence: TGTGCCAGCAGCCAAGATTTGAGGGGACGCGGCTACACCTTC.

This clonotype has only a few counts. The chain is built from TRBV7-9 and TRBJ1-6, with D unclear. From germline, CDR1 is SEHNR and CDR2 FQNEAQ (reference sequence). V lost 5 bases, J lost 7 bases, and 15 bases lay in between. The CDR3 sequence is 15 residues long. CDR3 in amino acids: CASSAYTGVNSPLHF. The CDR3 bases are TGTGCCAGCAGCGCCTACACTGGGGTGAATTCACCCCTCCACTTT.

This clonotype was observed at least ten times. V usage is TRBV12-5 and J usage is TRBJ1-1, with 7 bases matching TRBD1. The germline CDR1 and CDR2 sequences are LGHNT and FRNRAP. The CDR3 sequence is 12 residues long. With V trimmed by 3 bases and J by 7 bases, 2 bases remained unmatched. CDR3 in DNA: TGTGCTAGTGGTTTCCCAGGGGGTGAAGCTTTCTTT. Protein: CASGFPGGEAFF.

This clonotype was counted between two and nine times. This chain links TRBV28 with TRBJ2-5; D remains ambiguous. Trimming took off 2 bases at V and 2 bases at J, with 9 bases between the two ends. Germline CDR1 is MDHEN and CDR2 is SYDVKM. CDR3 size: 14 residues. Here the CDR3 DNA reads TGTGCCAGCAGTTTAAATGGAGTACAAGAGACCCAGTACTTC. Encoded protein: CASSLNGVQETQYF.

This clonotype has a count of ten or more. The rearrangement uses TRBV28 and TRBJ2-7; TRBD2 agrees at 11 bases. Germline trimming cut 5 bases from V and 5 bases from J; bases unmatched to any gene: 5. This CDR3 has 14 amino acids. CDR1 MDHEN and CDR2 SYDVKM come from the germline V gene. Written as DNA, the CDR3 is TGTGCCAGCAGTGTAGCGGGAGGGATGAACGAGCAGTACTTC. Amino acids: CASSVAGGMNEQYF.

This clonotype showed up just a few times. The CDR3 protein is CSARETPGGEQYF. The DNA of the CDR3 is TGCAGTGCTAGAGAAACCCCAGGGGGCGAGCAGTACTTC. The chain uses TRBV20-1 and TRBJ2-7; TRBD1 agrees at 7 bases. The CDR3 is 13 amino acids. The germline V gene encodes CDR1 DFQATT and CDR2 SNEGSKA (reference sequence). V was pared by 0 bases and J by 6 bases, with 5 bases of the junction left unmatched.

The chain has TRBV27 and TRBJ2-7; D is possibly TRBD1 or TRBD2 (5 bases each). V lost 3 bases and J 0 bases, leaving 15 bases between the germline ends. The germline gives CDR1 MNHEY, CDR2 SMNVEV (reference sequence). The CDR3 loop spans 16 amino acids. In DNA, the CDR3 is TGTGCCAGCAGTTTTCTCCCCGGGACGGGCTCCTACGAGCAGTACTTC. It codes for CASSFLPGTGSYEQYF.